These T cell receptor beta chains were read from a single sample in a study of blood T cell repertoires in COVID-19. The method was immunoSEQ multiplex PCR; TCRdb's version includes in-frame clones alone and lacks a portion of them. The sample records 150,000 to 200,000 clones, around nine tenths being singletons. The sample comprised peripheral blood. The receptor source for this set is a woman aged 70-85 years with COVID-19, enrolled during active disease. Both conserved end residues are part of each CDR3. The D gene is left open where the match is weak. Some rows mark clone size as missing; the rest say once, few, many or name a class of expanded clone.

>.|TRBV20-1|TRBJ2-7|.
TGCAGTGCTAGTCATAATAGGGGATCCTACGAGCAGTACTTC
CSASHNRGSYEQYF
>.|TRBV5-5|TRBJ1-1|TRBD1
TGTGCCAGCAGCTTGTATAAAGGGGGCGGGACTGAAGCTTTCTTT
CASSLYKGGGTEAFF
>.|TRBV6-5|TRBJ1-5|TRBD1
TGTGCCAGCAGTAGGGACAGGGACCCTGGGCCCCAGCATTTT
CASSRDRDPGPQHF
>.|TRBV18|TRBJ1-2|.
TGTGCCAGCTCACCCCAGGGCGATGGCTACACCTTC
CASSPQGDGYTF
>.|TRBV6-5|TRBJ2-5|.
TGTGCCAGCAGTTACGTAGGCGGGGGCTTGGAGACCCAGTACTTC
CASSYVGGGLETQYF
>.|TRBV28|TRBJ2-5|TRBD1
TGTGCCAGCAGACGGGGACAGGGGTGGCAAGAGACCCAGTACTTC
CASRRGQGWQETQYF
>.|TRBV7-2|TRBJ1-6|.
TGTGCCAGCAGCTTAGGGGCACAGGGTTCACCCCTCCACTTT
CASSLGAQGSPLHF
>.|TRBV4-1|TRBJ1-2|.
TGCGCCAGCAGCCAAGTACAGGGCATCTATGGCTACACCTTC
CASSQVQGIYGYTF
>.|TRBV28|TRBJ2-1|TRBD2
TGTGCCAGCAGTTTATCCTATCGGCGGGGGGTCTACAATGAGCAGTTCTTC
CASSLSYRRGVYNEQFF
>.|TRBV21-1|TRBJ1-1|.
TGTGCCAGCAGCAAAGCATTAAATAATTCTTCCGGAGCTTTCTTT
CASSKALNNSSGAFF
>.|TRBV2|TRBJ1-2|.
TGTGCCAGCAGCGACACAGGGTCTTATGGCTACACCTTC
CASSDTGSYGYTF
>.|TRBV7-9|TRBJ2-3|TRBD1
TGTGCCAGCAGGACAGGGGGGCTCGCAGATACGCAGTATTTT
CASRTGGLADTQYF
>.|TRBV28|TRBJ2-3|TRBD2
TGTGCCAGCAGTTCCCCGCAGGGACTAGCGGATACGCAGTATTTT
CASSSPQGLADTQYF
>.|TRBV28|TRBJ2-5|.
TGTGCCAGCAGTTTACCTGGGAGCGGCGGGGAGACCCAGTACTTC
CASSLPGSGGETQYF
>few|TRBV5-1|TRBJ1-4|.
TGCGCCAGCAGCTTGACGGAGCCAACTAATGAAAAACTGTTTTTT
CASSLTEPTNEKLFF
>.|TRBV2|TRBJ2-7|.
TGTGCCAGCGGGGGGACCACCTACGAGCAGTACTTC
CASGGTTYEQYF
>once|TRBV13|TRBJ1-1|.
TGTGCCAGCAGCGGCAGGGCGGGGGCTGAAGCTTTCTTT
CASSGRAGAEAFF
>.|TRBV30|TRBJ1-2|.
TGTGCCTGGAGTGTTATGTTTCAGGGGAACTATGGCTACACCTTC
CAWSVMFQGNYGYTF